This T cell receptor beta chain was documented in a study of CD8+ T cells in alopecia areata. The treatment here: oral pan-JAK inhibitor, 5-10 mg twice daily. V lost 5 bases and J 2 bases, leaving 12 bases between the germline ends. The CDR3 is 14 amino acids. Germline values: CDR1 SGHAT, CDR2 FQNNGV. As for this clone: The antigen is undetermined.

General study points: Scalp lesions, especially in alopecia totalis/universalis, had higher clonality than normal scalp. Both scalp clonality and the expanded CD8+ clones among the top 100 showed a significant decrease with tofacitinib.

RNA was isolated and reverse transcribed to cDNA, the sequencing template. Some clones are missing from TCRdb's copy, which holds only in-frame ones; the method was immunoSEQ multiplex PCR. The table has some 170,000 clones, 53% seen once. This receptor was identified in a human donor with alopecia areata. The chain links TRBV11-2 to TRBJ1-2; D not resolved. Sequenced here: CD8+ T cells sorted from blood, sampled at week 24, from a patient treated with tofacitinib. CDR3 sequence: CASSETGSNYGYTF. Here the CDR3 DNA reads TGTGCCAGCAGCGAAACCGGGTCAAACTATGGCTACACCTTC.